Each of the 10 T cell receptor beta chains below was sequenced from the same sample in a study of T-cell memory formation after mild COVID-19 (dated by TCRdb to the early 2020s). Library generation was performed with 5' RACE. TCRdb names Illumina NovaSeq 6000 as the instrument used. TCRdb took the public reads, trimmed them with fastp at Q25, ran MiXCR for clone calling and kept in-frame beta chains. Rows matching on CDR3 protein sequence are summarized as one entry with the most common DNA and genes. The sample has around 530,000 distinct CDR3 sequences on record, about 22% of them singletons. Jointly, the top ten make up 7% to 9% of the sample. Sequencing input: PBMCs or a T cell subset sorted from them (not recorded which). The receptors shown here come from an adult woman who had mild COVID-19 (a few samples of this study predate the infection). The sample titles of this study are shuffled in the database, so cell type and time point are left out; the donor was told from shared clones.

V usage is TRBV14 and J usage is TRBJ2-6; D unresolved. CDR3 length: 19 residues. The V gene's germline CDR1 is SGHDN and CDR2 FVKESK. Trimming took 3 bases from V and 1 from J, leaving 19 bases between them. The DNA of the CDR3 is TGTGCCAGCAGCCACCCCAAGGCCTTCAGTCTTTCTGGGGCCAACGTCCTGACTTTC. Its translation is CASSHPKAFSLSGANVLTF.

The chain employs TRBV30 and TRBJ2-7; D is uncertain. V was trimmed by 5 bases and J by 0 bases, leaving 11 bases between them. Looked up from germline, CDR1 is GTSNPN and CDR2 is SVGIG (reference sequence). The CDR3 loop spans 13 amino acids. DNA for the CDR3: TGTGCCTGGGCGCCGGGCCTCTCCTACGAGCAGTACTTC. It yields the protein CAWAPGLSYEQYF.

This clonotype occurred many times. The rearrangement links TRBV12-3 or TRBV12-4 to TRBJ2-1, with 10 bases fitting TRBD1. The CDR3 covers 15 residues. After removal of 6 bases from V and 3 bases from J, the junction contained 5 bases not matched to a gene. The CDR3 here is CASRPGQGYYNEQFF. In DNA form, the CDR3 reads TGTGCCAGCAGGCCGGGACAGGGGTACTACAATGAGCAGTTCTTC.

The chain joins TRBV30 to TRBJ2-7, with a possible D match to TRBD2 (6 bases). The ends were cut back, 3 bases at V and 3 bases at J, with 15 bases in the middle. The germline gives CDR1 GTSNPN, CDR2 SVGIG (reference sequence). CDR3 size: 14 residues. CDR3 in amino acids: CAWSGGVAHYEQYF. In DNA, the CDR3 is TGTGCCTGGAGCGGCGGGGTTGCTCACTACGAGCAGTACTTC. The full variable domain, with the rest looked up from reference TRBV30 and TRBJ2-7, is SQTIHQWPATLVQPVGSPLSLECTVEGTSNPNLYWYRQAAGRGLQLLFYSVGIGQISSEVPQNLSASRPQDRQFILSSKKLLLSDSGFYLCAWSGGVAHYEQYFGPGTRLTVT.

The chain employs TRBV11-1 and TRBJ2-1; D call uncertain. Germline assignment: CDR1 SGHAT and CDR2 FQDESV (reference sequence). V was trimmed by 6 bases and J by 8 bases, leaving 8 bases between them. The CDR3 is 11 residues long. DNA for the CDR3: TGTGCCAGCAGGATCGGTGATGAGCAGTTCTTC. Translating it yields CASRIGDEQFF.

This clonotype showed up just a few times. The V gene is TRBV24-1, the J gene TRBJ2-5, with 8 bases identical to TRBD2. V lost 9 bases to trimming and J lost 1 base; unmatched junction nucleotides: 6. The CDR3 runs 14 residues. Looked up from germline, CDR1 is KGHDR and CDR2 is SFDVKD. In DNA, the CDR3 is TGTGCCACCTCAGCGGGGGCGATCCAAGAGACCCAGTACTTC. It codes for CATSAGAIQETQYF.

This chain uses TRBV5-1 with TRBJ2-1; 9 positions agree with TRBD1. In germline, CDR1 is SGHRS, CDR2 YFSETQ. The V gene end was trimmed by 4 bases and the J gene end by 4 bases; junction bases not matched to a gene: 12. The CDR3 length is 17 residues. The chain's CDR3 is CASSHRGTGLRYNEQFF. In DNA form, the CDR3 reads TGCGCCAGCAGCCACCGTGGGACAGGGTTGAGGTACAATGAGCAGTTCTTC.

The chain couples TRBV9 to TRBJ1-5; weak D call: TRBD1 (5 bases). Deletions cut 3 bases from V and 7 bases from J, with 11 bases between. The CDR3 extends over 13 amino acids. Germline-derived CDR1 and CDR2 are SGDLS and YYNGEE. The CDR3 nucleotides read TGTGCCAGCAGCGCTAGCGGGGGGCAGCCCCAGCATTTT. Encoded protein: CASSASGGQPQHF.

The V and J genes are TRBV29-1 and TRBJ2-1; D might be TRBD2 (6 bases). Germline V CDR1 and CDR2: SQVTM, ANQGSEA. The CDR3 has 12 amino acids. The V end lost 4 bases, the J end lost 15 bases, and 19 bases lay between the germline ends. CDR3 sequence reads: CSVGVGGVRSFF. CDR3 nucleotide sequence: TGCAGCGTTGGCGTGGGAGGAGTTCGTTCGTTCTTC.

This clonotype was recorded many times. The V call is TRBV4-1, the J call TRBJ2-1; no clear D gene. V shed 2 bases and J shed 0 bases, with 11 bases lying between them. This CDR3 comprises 16 residues. CDR1 MGHRA and CDR2 YSYEKL come from the germline V gene. CDR3 amino acids: CASSQSSRSSYNEQFF. The CDR3 coding sequence is TGCGCCAGCAGCCAATCGTCCCGCAGCTCCTACAATGAGCAGTTCTTC.